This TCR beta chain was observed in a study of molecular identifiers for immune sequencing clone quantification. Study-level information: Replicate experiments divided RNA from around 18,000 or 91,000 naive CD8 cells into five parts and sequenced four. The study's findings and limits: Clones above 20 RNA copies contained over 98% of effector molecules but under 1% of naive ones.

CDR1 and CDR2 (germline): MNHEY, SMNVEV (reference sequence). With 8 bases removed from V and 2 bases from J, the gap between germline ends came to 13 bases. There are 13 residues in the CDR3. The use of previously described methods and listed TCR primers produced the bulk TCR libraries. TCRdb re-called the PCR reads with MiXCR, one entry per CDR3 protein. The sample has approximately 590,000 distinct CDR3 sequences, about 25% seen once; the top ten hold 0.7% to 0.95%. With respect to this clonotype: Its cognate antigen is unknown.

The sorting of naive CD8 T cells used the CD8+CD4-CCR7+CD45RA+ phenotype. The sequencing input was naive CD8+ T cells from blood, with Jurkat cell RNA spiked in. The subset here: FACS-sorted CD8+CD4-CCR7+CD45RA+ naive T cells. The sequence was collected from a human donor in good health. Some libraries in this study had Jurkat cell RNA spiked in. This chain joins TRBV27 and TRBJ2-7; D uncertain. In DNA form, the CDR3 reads TGTGCCAGCGGTTGGAAGGAGACCTACGAGCAGTACTTC. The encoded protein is CASGWKETYEQYF.